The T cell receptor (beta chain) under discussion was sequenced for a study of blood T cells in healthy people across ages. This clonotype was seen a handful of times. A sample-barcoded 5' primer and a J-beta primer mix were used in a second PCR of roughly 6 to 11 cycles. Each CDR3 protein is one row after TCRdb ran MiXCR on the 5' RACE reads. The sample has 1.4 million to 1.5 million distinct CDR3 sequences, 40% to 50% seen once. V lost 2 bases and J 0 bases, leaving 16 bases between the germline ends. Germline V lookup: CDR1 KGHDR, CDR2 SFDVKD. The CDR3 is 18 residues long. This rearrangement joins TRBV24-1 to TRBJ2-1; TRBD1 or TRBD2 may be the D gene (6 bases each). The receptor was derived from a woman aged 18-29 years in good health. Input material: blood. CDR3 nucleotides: TGTGCCACCAGTGATTCGGCCGCACAGGGAGGCTCCTACAATGAGCAGTTCTTC. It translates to CATSDSAAQGGSYNEQFF.